These T cell receptor beta chains were read from a single sample in a study of blood T cell repertoires in COVID-19. The table came from immunoSEQ multiplex PCR; TCRdb's copy has only in-frame clones and leaves some out. The table shows about 56,000 clones, with approximately 91% occurring only once. The sequencing sample was made of peripheral blood. Receptor source: a man aged 45-60 years with active COVID-19. CDR3s leave out the opening cysteine and the closing phenylalanine or tryptophan. The order of the fields is V gene, D gene, J gene, CDR3 protein. The D gene is left open where the match is weak.

v_call: TRBV5-5; d_call: -; j_call: TRBJ1-5; cdr3_aa: ASSWGSGGMGQPQH
v_call: TRBV6-5; d_call: -; j_call: TRBJ1-5; cdr3_aa: ASSYSIWEDQPQH
v_call: TRBV18; d_call: -; j_call: TRBJ2-7; cdr3_aa: ASSERAGSSYEQY
v_call: TRBV5-4; d_call: -; j_call: TRBJ2-3; cdr3_aa: ASSLAGRDTQY
v_call: TRBV7-9; d_call: -; j_call: TRBJ1-3; cdr3_aa: ASSLGPLRAGGNTIY
v_call: TRBV5-1; d_call: TRBD2; j_call: TRBJ2-3; cdr3_aa: ASSLESPGGATDTQY
v_call: TRBV7-9; d_call: TRBD1; j_call: TRBJ1-6; cdr3_aa: ASRSGQGISPLH
v_call: TRBV5-1; d_call: TRBD1; j_call: TRBJ1-4; cdr3_aa: ASSLAGQGNEKLF
v_call: TRBV5-4; d_call: TRBD2; j_call: TRBJ2-7; cdr3_aa: ASSSVGGYSYEQY
v_call: TRBV7-9; d_call: -; j_call: TRBJ2-1; cdr3_aa: ASSFTGPTRNEQF
v_call: TRBV4-1; d_call: -; j_call: TRBJ1-4; cdr3_aa: ASSQGQGNPNEKLF
v_call: TRBV7-9; d_call: -; j_call: TRBJ1-1; cdr3_aa: ASSHTGRMNTEAF
v_call: TRBV5-4; d_call: -; j_call: TRBJ2-7; cdr3_aa: ASSLDSSSYEQY
v_call: TRBV18; d_call: -; j_call: TRBJ1-1; cdr3_aa: ASSPKGEAF
v_call: TRBV1; d_call: -; j_call: TRBJ2-7; cdr3_aa: TSSQTRTSPYEQY
v_call: TRBV30; d_call: -; j_call: TRBJ1-4; cdr3_aa: AWSVGGAAREKLF